Listed below are T cell receptor beta chains from one sample, sequenced in a study of blood T cell repertoires in COVID-19. Clones were sequenced by immunoSEQ multiplex PCR, and TCRdb holds only the in-frame ones, with some missing. The sample includes more than 110,000 clones, 65% to 90% of them seen just once. Sequenced input: peripheral blood. These receptors came from a man aged 45 to 65 with acute or convalescent COVID-19. CDR3s include the opening cysteine and the closing phenylalanine or tryptophan. The D gene is left open where the match is weak. Expanded clones get a size class; other rows say once, few or many, or leave the size out.

clone_size	d_call	v_call	j_call	cdr3_aa	cdr3_nt
-	-	TRBV30	TRBJ1-5	CAWSVRGYARDQPQHF	TGTGCCTGGAGTGTACGAGGGTACGCTCGGGATCAGCCCCAGCATTTT
once	-	TRBV19	TRBJ2-3	CASRNTEPADTQYF	TGTGCCAGTAGGAATACAGAGCCCGCAGATACGCAGTATTTT
-	-	TRBV6-5	TRBJ1-4	CASSYSNRGRGEKLFF	TGTGCCAGCAGTTACTCGAACAGAGGAAGGGGCGAAAAACTGTTTTTT
-	-	TRBV7-3	TRBJ1-2	CASSQDNNYGYTF	TGTGCCAGCAGCCAGGACAACAACTATGGCTACACCTTC
-	-	TRBV12-3/TRBV12-4	TRBJ2-2	CASSFLGELFF	TGTGCCAGCAGTTTTCTGGGGGAGCTGTTTTTT
-	TRBD1	TRBV2	TRBJ2-7	CAGYGQGAGEQYF	TGTGCCGGCTACGGACAGGGGGCGGGCGAGCAGTACTTC
-	-	TRBV11-3	TRBJ1-2	CASSLDSRVHGYTF	TGTGCCAGCAGCTTAGATTCCAGGGTCCATGGCTACACCTTC
-	TRBD2	TRBV5-4	TRBJ2-1	CASSLVSGRAYNEQFF	TGTGCCAGCAGCTTGGTTAGCGGGAGGGCCTACAATGAGCAGTTCTTC
-	TRBD2	TRBV28	TRBJ2-1	CASSTLAERDNEQFF	TGTGCCAGCAGCACACTAGCGGAACGAGACAATGAGCAGTTCTTC
-	-	TRBV3-1/TRBV3-2	TRBJ2-2	CASSPSERENTGELFF	TGTGCCAGCAGCCCCTCGGAACGGGAGAACACCGGGGAGCTGTTTTTT
few	TRBD1	TRBV4-1	TRBJ2-7	CASSQAGTGFYEQYF	TGCGCCAGCAGCCAAGCCGGGACAGGGTTTTACGAGCAGTACTTC
-	TRBD1	TRBV5-6	TRBJ2-3	CASIHSGQPQYTQYF	TGTGCCAGCATCCACTCGGGACAGCCCCAATATACGCAGTATTTT
-	TRBD2	TRBV25-1	TRBJ2-2	CASSRIAGGQLSGELFF	TGTGCCAGCAGTCGAATAGCGGGAGGGCAACTTTCCGGGGAGCTGTTTTTT
-	TRBD1	TRBV15	TRBJ2-3	CATSREGTGTDTQYF	TGTGCCACCAGCAGAGAGGGGACAGGGACAGATACGCAGTATTTT
few	-	TRBV6-5	TRBJ1-1	CASTTDGKDTEAFF	TGTGCCAGCACCACAGACGGGAAGGACACTGAAGCTTTCTTT
few	TRBD1	TRBV2	TRBJ1-2	CASSPTGGNPYGYTF	TGTGCCAGCAGCCCGACAGGGGGGAACCCCTATGGCTACACCTTC
-	TRBD1	TRBV18	TRBJ1-1	CASSPGTGTTEAFF	TGTGCCAGCTCACCCGGGACAGGGACCACTGAAGCTTTCTTT
-	TRBD2	TRBV5-6	TRBJ2-1	CASSGPGGAPYNEQFF	TGTGCCAGCAGCGGGCCCGGGGGGGCTCCCTACAATGAGCAGTTCTTC
-	TRBD1	TRBV7-6	TRBJ2-7	CASSPGQAYGEQYF	TGTGCCAGCAGCCCCGGACAGGCGTATGGCGAGCAGTACTTC